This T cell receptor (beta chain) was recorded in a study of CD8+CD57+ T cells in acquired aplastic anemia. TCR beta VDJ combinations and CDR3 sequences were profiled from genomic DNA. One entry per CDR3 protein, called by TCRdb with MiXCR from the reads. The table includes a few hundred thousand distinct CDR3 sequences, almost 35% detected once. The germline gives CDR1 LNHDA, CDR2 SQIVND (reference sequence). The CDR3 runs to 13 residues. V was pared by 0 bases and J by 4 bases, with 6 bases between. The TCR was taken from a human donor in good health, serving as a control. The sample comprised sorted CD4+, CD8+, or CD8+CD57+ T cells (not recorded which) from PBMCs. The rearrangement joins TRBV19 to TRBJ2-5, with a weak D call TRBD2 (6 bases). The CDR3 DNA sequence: TGTGCCAGTAGTATAGACGGGGGAGAGACCCAGTACTTC. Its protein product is CASSIDGGETQYF.